The subject of this entry is one TCR beta chain. What it binds is not known. The PCR employed 60 Vbeta primers together with 13 Jbeta primers. TCRdb keeps only in-frame clones here, not all; method: immunoSEQ multiplex PCR. The sample lists over 100,000 clones; less than 85% were seen once. The data are from a study of cytomegalovirus exposure and HLA in healthy donors. Points from the study as a whole: Later work showed greater clonal expansion in HLA-associated TCR beta chains than in equally common others.

The CDR3 covers 13 residues. V shed 5 bases and J shed 3 bases, with 7 bases lying between them. Germline V gives CDR1 SNHLY, CDR2 FYNNEI. This TCR was recovered from a man between 35 and 55 years old in good health and CMV-seronegative. What was sequenced was PBMCs. The gene calls are TRBV2 and TRBJ2-2; D is perhaps TRBD2 (5 bases). The DNA of the CDR3 is TGTGCCAGCAGTTTCGGGGACACCGGGGAGCTGTTTTTT. Protein: CASSFGDTGELFF.